This TCR beta chain appears in the sequencing data of a study of OX40 agonist ivuxolimab in advanced cancers. Study as a whole: Among those treated, three patients had partial responses, one with hepatocellular carcinoma and two with cutaneous melanoma.

Generated by immunoSEQ multiplex PCR, the TCRdb table keeps only in-frame clones and is missing some. The table shows about 110,000 clones, with around 90% occurring only once. Study-level results: Among the lowest peripheral clonal expansion occurred in 0.1-3.0 mg/kg partial responders.

There are 15 residues in the CDR3. CDR1 is MNHNY, CDR2 SVGAGI, per germline (reference sequence). J gave up 2 bases and V 5 bases, and 5 bases lay outside the gene matches. Comment on this clone: The antigen remains undetermined.

This clonotype originated in an adult with an advanced solid tumor such as melanoma, head and neck, liver or kidney cancer. The genes are TRBV6-6 and TRBJ1-3; 8 nucleotides line up with TRBD1. Sequencing used CD4+ or CD8+ T cells sorted from blood, obtained in a trial of the OX40 agonist ivuxolimab. This CDR3 reads CASSTGQATGNTIYF. CDR3 nucleotide sequence: TGTGCCAGCAGTACGGGACAGGCAACTGGAAACACCATATATTTT.